These T cell receptor beta chains were read from a single sample in a study of early T cells in non-severe SARS-CoV-2 infection. TCRdb recomputed calls from the 5' RACE reads with MiXCR, one row per CDR3 protein. The data show tens of thousands of distinct CDR3 sequences, with more than 9% seen just once and about 5% held by the top ten. Source material: whole blood. The receptors were sampled from an adult who was a healthcare worker with PCR-confirmed SARS-CoV-2 infection or an uninfected control (not recorded which). CDR3s include the opening cysteine and the closing phenylalanine or tryptophan.

V gene	J gene	CDR3 protein
TRBV20-1	TRBJ2-2	CSARAPRGADGELFF
TRBV7-8	TRBJ2-5	CASSGSGGAVETQYF
TRBV5-1	TRBJ2-7	CASSLPGATSYEQYF
TRBV6-2/TRBV6-3	TRBJ2-5	CASSYGGAGANQETQYF
TRBV29-1	TRBJ2-7	CSVSVGIYEQYF
TRBV6-5	TRBJ1-4	CASSYSRVTNEKLFF
TRBV15	TRBJ1-3	CATSTQGAGNTIYF
TRBV28	TRBJ1-1	CASSTLFRDTEAFF
TRBV20-1	TRBJ2-1	CSASFGGVYNEQFF
TRBV7-2	TRBJ2-1	CASSLEGGSWYNEQFF
TRBV10-2	TRBJ1-6	CASSGGINSPLHF
TRBV30	TRBJ1-2	CAWREQGDPFGYTF
TRBV3-1	TRBJ2-5	CASSEPRDAGQETQYF
TRBV4-2	TRBJ2-1	CASSQYGLAGGSEQFF
TRBV20-1	TRBJ2-1	CSARDLGGRGQFF
TRBV6-2/TRBV6-3	TRBJ1-4	CASSSRKGPETTNEKLFF
TRBV6-2/TRBV6-3	TRBJ2-2	CASSWVVTSANTGELFF
TRBV10-2	TRBJ1-2	CASSERMGQGMNYGYTF
TRBV11-2	TRBJ2-1	CASTAVAVSIYHEQFF
TRBV30	TRBJ1-2	CAWNQEGYGYTF
TRBV7-2	TRBJ2-2	CASSLNPGSTGELFF
TRBV7-2	TRBJ1-2	CASSLATQDRGIRSGYGYTF
TRBV10-3	TRBJ2-1	CAISESLGEQFF
TRBV7-9	TRBJ2-7	CASSPGTETYF
TRBV18	TRBJ1-4	CASSKTSPGGKLFF
TRBV11-2	TRBJ2-1	CASSAGLAQSYNEQFF
TRBV27	TRBJ2-7	CASSLIAGGYEQYF
TRBV5-1	TRBJ1-1	CASNEMLANTEAFF
TRBV4-2	TRBJ1-2	CASSQVGRVEYGYTF
TRBV19	TRBJ2-3	CASSIRQGADTQYF
TRBV7-2	TRBJ2-7	CASSPRQKYEQYF
TRBV4-1	TRBJ2-2	CASSHAERRYTGELFF
TRBV7-4	TRBJ2-7	CASSLRQAASYEQYF
TRBV27	TRBJ2-5	CASSFGTKETQYF
TRBV4-3	TRBJ2-7	CASSQEAGAYEQYF
TRBV29-1	TRBJ2-5	CSMWTGISRETQYF
TRBV10-3	TRBJ2-5	CAISEPPEETQYF
TRBV12-3/TRBV12-4	TRBJ2-5	CASSYRVRQETQYF
TRBV5-1	TRBJ2-1	CASSRGGVRDEQFF
TRBV7-2	TRBJ2-7	CASSPANYEQYF
TRBV4-1	TRBJ1-5	CASSQTWTGANQPQHF
TRBV11-2	TRBJ2-7	CASSPAKGSGPYEQYF
TRBV11-2	TRBJ2-2	CASSLKTGPYPGELFF
TRBV7-9	TRBJ2-3	CASTLVRTDTQYF
TRBV18	TRBJ1-2	CASRDSRTYGYTF
TRBV3-1	TRBJ1-2	CASSLRDRGLGYTF
TRBV5-1	TRBJ2-5	CASSPDARETQYF
TRBV7-6	TRBJ2-7	CASSSQTHSYEQYF
TRBV29-1	TRBJ2-1	CSANRGLGNEQFF
TRBV12-3/TRBV12-4	TRBJ1-5	CASSFWGPGDSNQPQHF
TRBV5-4	TRBJ2-5	CASSPGGSGVETQYF
TRBV7-3	TRBJ1-1	CASTEGSTNTEAFF
TRBV10-3	TRBJ1-5	CASHRDTNQPQHF